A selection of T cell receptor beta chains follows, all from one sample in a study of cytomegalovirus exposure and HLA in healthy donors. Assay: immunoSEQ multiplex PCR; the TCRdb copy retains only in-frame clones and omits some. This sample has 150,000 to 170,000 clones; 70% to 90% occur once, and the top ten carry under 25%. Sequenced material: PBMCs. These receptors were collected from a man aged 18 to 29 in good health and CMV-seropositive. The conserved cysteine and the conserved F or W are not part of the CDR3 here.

cdr3_aa: ASSQVNEQF
v_call: TRBV25-1
j_call: TRBJ2-1

cdr3_aa: ASSLYRDSNTGELF
v_call: TRBV27
j_call: TRBJ2-2

cdr3_aa: ASSLAGTGGGYT
v_call: TRBV7-9
j_call: TRBJ1-2

cdr3_aa: ASTGTGEIEKLF
v_call: TRBV25-1
j_call: TRBJ1-4

cdr3_aa: ASSLGSQGFGYT
v_call: TRBV7-2
j_call: TRBJ1-2

cdr3_aa: ASSLGHRDPGTGELF
v_call: TRBV5-1
j_call: TRBJ2-2

cdr3_aa: ASSARQGDFLGYT
v_call: TRBV5-1
j_call: TRBJ1-2

cdr3_aa: ASSVSGRDYNEQF
v_call: TRBV6-4
j_call: TRBJ2-1

cdr3_aa: ASSLGGQGVTGELF
v_call: TRBV5-4
j_call: TRBJ2-2

cdr3_aa: ASSFPRGGGRRGNTIY
v_call: TRBV7-9
j_call: TRBJ1-3

cdr3_aa: ASSVRGLGQPQH
v_call: TRBV6-1
j_call: TRBJ1-5

cdr3_aa: ASSLGGTSTYEQY
v_call: TRBV14
j_call: TRBJ2-7

cdr3_aa: ASSLSYDRGEQY
v_call: TRBV27
j_call: TRBJ2-7

cdr3_aa: ASSIDRSRNTEAF
v_call: TRBV19
j_call: TRBJ1-1

cdr3_aa: ASSLTGKTDTQY
v_call: TRBV7-2
j_call: TRBJ2-3

cdr3_aa: ASGSEYEQY
v_call: TRBV9
j_call: TRBJ2-7

cdr3_aa: ASSLSPGRNTDTQY
v_call: TRBV27
j_call: TRBJ2-3

cdr3_aa: ASSGTRSYNEQF
v_call: TRBV27
j_call: TRBJ2-1

cdr3_aa: ASRRTGGGSGYT
v_call: TRBV6-5
j_call: TRBJ1-2

cdr3_aa: ASSPGRGAGNTIY
v_call: TRBV11-2
j_call: TRBJ1-3

cdr3_aa: ASSGTGVGNTIY
v_call: TRBV6-5
j_call: TRBJ1-3

cdr3_aa: ASSPGQSGSPLH
v_call: TRBV19
j_call: TRBJ1-6

cdr3_aa: ASSDQRLAGSYEQY
v_call: TRBV25-1
j_call: TRBJ2-7

cdr3_aa: ASSIRYYRKTYGYT
v_call: TRBV5-4
j_call: TRBJ1-2

cdr3_aa: ASSPGTGGVDGYT
v_call: TRBV7-3
j_call: TRBJ1-2

cdr3_aa: ASSVLVNTEAF
v_call: TRBV6-1
j_call: TRBJ1-1

cdr3_aa: ASTSRQNTGELF
v_call: TRBV19
j_call: TRBJ2-2

cdr3_aa: ASSLADTEAF
v_call: TRBV5-4
j_call: TRBJ1-1

cdr3_aa: ASSLVLSTDTQY
v_call: TRBV27
j_call: TRBJ2-3

cdr3_aa: ASSLAGGSSYEQY
v_call: TRBV6-5
j_call: TRBJ2-7

cdr3_aa: ASSPPGNQPQH
v_call: TRBV18
j_call: TRBJ1-5

cdr3_aa: ASFSSGSNQPQH
v_call: TRBV27
j_call: TRBJ1-5

cdr3_aa: ASSLGPAASTDTQY
v_call: TRBV5-1
j_call: TRBJ2-3

cdr3_aa: ASSRTYSGNTIY
v_call: TRBV7-2
j_call: TRBJ1-3

cdr3_aa: ASSPGQGANTEAF
v_call: TRBV6-6
j_call: TRBJ1-1

cdr3_aa: ASSPTGTDEKLF
v_call: TRBV7-9
j_call: TRBJ1-4

cdr3_aa: ASRDGQVAQPQH
v_call: TRBV6-5
j_call: TRBJ1-5

cdr3_aa: ASSLTGNQETQY
v_call: TRBV7-6
j_call: TRBJ2-5

cdr3_aa: ASSLSGRGVETQY
v_call: TRBV7-2
j_call: TRBJ2-5

cdr3_aa: ASSQGLASYNEQF
v_call: TRBV6-1
j_call: TRBJ2-1

cdr3_aa: ASSSDLAIEQY
v_call: TRBV19
j_call: TRBJ2-7

cdr3_aa: APRTGAYSARNTEAF
v_call: TRBV10-3
j_call: TRBJ1-1

cdr3_aa: ASSPLQTSGGYNEQF
v_call: TRBV7-2
j_call: TRBJ2-1

cdr3_aa: ASSNELAGGETQY
v_call: TRBV11-2
j_call: TRBJ2-5

cdr3_aa: ASSRTGDTEAF
v_call: TRBV5-1
j_call: TRBJ1-1

cdr3_aa: ASSRDRYSPLH
v_call: TRBV7-2
j_call: TRBJ1-6

cdr3_aa: ASGLFPDNEQF
v_call: TRBV7-3
j_call: TRBJ2-1

cdr3_aa: ASSLGTGGKGYQPQH
v_call: TRBV7-8
j_call: TRBJ1-5

cdr3_aa: ASSLEQGARVEKLF
v_call: TRBV5-1
j_call: TRBJ1-4

cdr3_aa: ASSRDGPTDTQY
v_call: TRBV5-1
j_call: TRBJ2-3

cdr3_aa: ASSQDRTGGPAEQY
v_call: TRBV4-3
j_call: TRBJ2-7

cdr3_aa: ASSLASGGGQETQY
v_call: TRBV5-1
j_call: TRBJ2-5

cdr3_aa: ASIQNRGETQY
v_call: TRBV6-6
j_call: TRBJ2-5

cdr3_aa: ASSRGVPGNTIY
v_call: TRBV19
j_call: TRBJ1-3

cdr3_aa: ASTNSRQGPYEQY
v_call: TRBV6-1
j_call: TRBJ2-7

cdr3_aa: ASSLFPLSTEAF
v_call: TRBV7-2
j_call: TRBJ1-1

cdr3_aa: ASSSSGGYTGELF
v_call: TRBV5-5
j_call: TRBJ2-2

cdr3_aa: SVETRGSYEQY
v_call: TRBV29-1
j_call: TRBJ2-7

cdr3_aa: ASSPDRAYNEQF
v_call: TRBV6-5
j_call: TRBJ2-1

cdr3_aa: ASSFRGRDEKLF
v_call: TRBV5-1
j_call: TRBJ1-4